This TCR beta chain was sequenced during a study of T-cell memory formation after mild COVID-19. This clonotype was detected a few times. The antigen remains undetermined. Whole-study findings and limits: A second wave expanding day 15 to 37 was CD4+-biased; contracting clones were balanced.

The CDR3 is made up of 14 amino acids. Germline values: CDR1 DFQATT, CDR2 SNEGSKA (reference sequence). V lost 6 bases and J lost 5; bases outside the gene matches: 7. A 5'RACE reaction primed in the constant segment made cDNA libraries of TCR alpha and TCR beta, and these carried sample barcodes and UMIs. TCRdb recomputed calls from the 5' RACE reads with MiXCR, one row per CDR3 protein. The table has fewer than 700,000 distinct CDR3 sequences, approximately 19% seen once; the top ten hold approximately 12%. The TCR comes from an adult woman who had mild COVID-19 (a few samples of this study predate the infection). Cell type and time point are not known. Sample: PBMCs or a T cell subset sorted from them (not recorded which). The chain couples TRBV20-1 to TRBJ2-3, with 11 nucleotides matching TRBD2. For the CDR3, the DNA is TGCAGTGCCGTACTAGCGGGAGCCGGAGATACGCAGTATTTT. Protein: CSAVLAGAGDTQYF.